This T cell receptor (beta chain) originates from a study of cytomegalovirus exposure and HLA in healthy donors (dated by TCRdb to the late 2010s). Regarding the complete study: An earlier analysis of under 600 of the donors reported more than 250 Gb of sequence data and approximately 110 million unique TCR beta sequences from about 180 million T cells. Among the approximately 400 genotyped donors, about 85% belonged to the genetic ancestry cluster associated with self-reported Caucasian donors. Genome-wide SNP genotypes for about three fifths of the roughly 670 donors were used in a later genetic analysis, which treated that subset as a discovery cohort. All discovery cohort repertoires had been generated on a single sequencing platform. To decide whether each TCR beta V gene segment behaved as functional or pseudogenic, an earlier analysis of fewer than 750 of the donors relied on high-throughput TCR beta sequencing. An early release that covered several hundred HLA-typed donors contained approximately 300 gigabases of sequencing data and 80 million or so unique TCR sequences. To predict cytomegalovirus infection status, the study combined high-throughput TCR immunosequencing, statistical association of individual TCRs with disease status, and machine learning. The study was designed to test whether signatures of past pathogen exposure could be identified by cataloging public T cell receptors. In the later analysis, no new phenotypic data were used to find candidate immune exposures; instead, reliance was placed on TCR beta sequences and their occurrence across donors. Using immunosequencing, the study profiled T cell repertoires from 500 to 800 subjects and related those repertoires to cytomegalovirus serostatus. Roughly 5 DR-DQ haplotypes were handled as single units for association and clustering, since linkage in the cohort was strong. The number of typed donors differed by locus: about 620-640 for A, B, C, DRB1 and DQB1; 500 to 550 for DQA1; around 610 for DPA1; and about 450 for DPB1. Besides the first cohort of more than 650 subjects, a separate validation cohort made up of over 100 different subjects was used. Both class I and class II loci were covered by HLA typing, at four-digit resolution. To study patterns of TCR occurrence, a later analysis re-analyzed previously published TCR beta repertoires from around 700 donors and added high-resolution HLA genotyping. Donor age, sex, ethnicity and CMV serostatus were compiled alongside the repertoire data. Across some 400 genotyped donors of the cohort, an average of about 240,000 unique TCR beta nucleotide sequences per donor were sequenced, and roughly 20% of those sequences were non-productive. Results and caveats for the whole study, not just this receptor: A cluster of highly shared sequence variants was judged likely to be a technical artifact of the sequencing pipeline. A further reported finding was that TCR beta sequences accurately predicted the HLA-A and HLA-B alleles for most subjects in the first cohort. In a later analysis, several top co-occurrence clusters were reported to appear linked to parvovirus B19, influenza, CMV and Epstein-Barr virus. When HLA alleles, especially DR and DQ, strongly co-occurred, TCR associations were difficult to assign to individual alleles. In a later genetic analysis, fewer N-insertions in productive TCRs were reported among donors in an Asian-associated ancestry cluster than the approximately 710-donor mean. In a later analysis, TCR association rates were found to vary across HLA loci, with the most associated TCRs seen for DRB1 alleles and the fewest for HLA-C alleles. Linkage disequilibrium might explain the correlated functional status among segregating V segments, but an unknown experimental factor could not be ruled out. The 87-base-pair reads could not distinguish some IMGT-functional V segments, including TRBV6-2 and TRBV6-3, so those segments were excluded. According to a later analysis, most CMV-associated TCR beta chains appeared to be HLA-restricted, and the HLA associations seemed to be driven largely by CMV exposure. A later analysis found that HLA-associated TCR beta chains were more clonally expanded and had lower generation probabilities than equally common non-associated chains. Broadly in line with IMGT annotations, most TCR beta V segments showed up in productive rearrangements about 87% or about 30% of the time in an earlier analysis of 587 of the donors. The classifier was reported to diagnose cytomegalovirus status with high specificity and sensitivity in both the original and validation cohorts. Specific HLA alleles were associated with about 17,000 TCR beta sequences at a false discovery rate of 0.05 in a later analysis. The cohort was sequenced for TCR beta chains only, and without alpha or paired-chain data the features that could be detected were limited. It was suggested by the authors that the approach could potentially be generalized to other disease states and immunological phenotypes. In a later genetic analysis, a missense DCLRE1C variant was associated with V-gene and J-gene trimming of TCR beta chains, and the association was replicated in an independent cohort. Over 15 rarely observed V segments, including chromosome 9 orphons, were excluded from the earlier analysis of about 600 of the donors because counts were too low. Most TCR sequences were seen in very few donors, while some public TCRs were found in many individuals. Because some donors lacked HLA typing at each locus, the association tests relied only on the typed subset. The only immune exposure information available for the cohort was CMV serostatus. Presence/absence analyses assumed roughly uniform sequencing depth across donors, an assumption that may not hold. In the study, about 150 TCR beta chains were listed as associated with cytomegalovirus. Three of the identified cytomegalovirus-associated TCR beta chains were confirmed in vitro to be specific for cytomegalovirus antigens.

The cohort consisted of some 730 healthy bone marrow donors. Cohort members were all nominally healthy when sampled, although unrecorded immune exposures were likely present. The donor tested CMV seropositive, placing the donor among the 290 or so seropositive members of the cohort. A peripheral blood sample was provided by each donor, and peripheral blood mononuclear cells were used for TCR beta sequencing. Genomic DNA extraction from the blood cell samples was performed with the Qiagen DNeasy Blood Extraction Kit. CDR1 and CDR2 (SGHKS, YYEKEE) derive from the germline V gene (reference sequence). At the junction V is shortened by 3 bases and J by 8 bases; bases outside the gene matches: 11. From its cysteine to its phenylalanine, the CDR3 spans 16 amino acids. Solely the CDR3 DNA is kept, with 48 bases framed from the first base. For this clone: Its cognate antigen has yet to be identified. No much larger clone exists at a distance of one base, and base qualities are not known.

The library came from the immunoSEQ multiplex PCR assay. For the multiplex PCR, a mixture combining 60 forward primers for TCR Vbeta segments and 13 reverse primers for TCR Jbeta segments was used. The CDR3 region of rearranged TCR beta genes was amplified from genomic DNA by a multiplex PCR assay. The amplified TCR beta libraries were sequenced on the Illumina HiSeq System as 87-base-pair reads. In the original analysis: A later analysis counted about 80 million unique TCR beta chains across the 550 to 800 repertoires, and some 12 million of these chains were shared by at least two donors. A nearest-neighbor algorithm error-corrected the raw reads and collapsed the reads into unique sequences, merging closely related sequences to remove PCR and sequencing errors. V, D and J gene segments were assigned by aligning CDR3 sequences to IMGT reference sequences. For a sequence to be retained, a match of at least six nucleotides was required to both a V gene segment and a J gene segment. Rearrangements were classified as productive when the CDR3 lacked stop codons and remained in frame with V and J, and all other rearrangements were classified as non-productive. CDR3 was defined by IMGT convention, running from the second conserved V-encoded cysteine to the conserved J-encoded phenylalanine. In an earlier analysis of 500 to 650 of the donors, sequences lacking an unambiguous match to a single V gene segment were excluded. In an earlier analysis of some 590 of the donors, a V segment was called functional when productive rearrangements were above 56.7%, and segregating when the standard deviation between donors exceeded 5%. A statistical classification framework was built for diagnosing cytomegalovirus status from the catalog of TCR beta chain sequences. A later analysis assigned V and J genes by comparing TCR nucleotide sequences with IMGT/GENE-DB human TR gene sequences. The TCRdist pipeline was used in a later analysis to assign CDR3 sequences and most-parsimonious VDJ recombination scenarios. In a later analysis, each TCR beta chain was defined by its CDR3 amino acid sequence together with its V-gene family, and reads without a unique V-gene family were excluded. As a way to deal with suspected cross-contamination and a sequencing artifact, a later analysis dropped 640 or so nucleotide sequences that were highly shared and had low generation probability. For each public chain, a later analysis derived a clonal expansion index from normalized ranks of inferred template counts within each repertoire. Generation probabilities in a later analysis came from a VDJ recombination model fitted to out-of-frame rearrangements, and those results were checked against IGoR. In a later analysis, TCR-TCR, TCR-HLA and TCR-CMV co-occurrence was scored with hypergeometric tests, and a repertoire-size bias correction was applied to TCR pairs. A later analysis estimated false discovery rates by permuting HLA or CMV assignments 20 times. In a later analysis, co-occurring TCRs were grouped with DBSCAN, and TCRdist sequence similarity was added when clustering was performed within HLA-allele-positive subsets. For co-occurrence clustering, repertoires with fewer than 30,000 or more than 120,000 public chains were excluded, along with about five repertoires with anomalous nucleotide sharing. This immuneACCESS table, as held by TCRdb, lists in-frame sequences with V and J called but not all clones. Of the missing ones, under half trace to an unresolved V gene in checked studies; the others have no known cause. V, J and clone size were drawn from that table, and D and trimming were deduced from the DNA. This sample is represented by about 73,000 clones; 67% of them were singletons. Approximately 6.9% of the sample is in the top ten clones.

Source material: PBMCs. This chain joins TRBV5-5 to TRBJ2-1, with 10 bases aligning to TRBD1. The receptor was isolated from a woman between 45 and 65 years old in good health and CMV-seropositive. This receptor has the CDR3 CASSSGQGTHGDEQFF. The DNA sequence reads TGTGCCAGCAGCTCGGGACAGGGGACACATGGGGATGAGCAGTTCTTC.